This T cell receptor (beta chain) was observed in a study of CD8+CD57+ T cells in acquired aplastic anemia. Study details: Sorted cells (CD4+ and CD8+) yielded DNA amounts that averaged approximately 3.1 ug.

The template for TCR beta VDJ and CDR3 sequence profiling was genomic DNA. Each CDR3 protein gets one entry after TCRdb re-called the reads with MiXCR. This table holds around 140,000 distinct CDR3 sequences, 40% to 45% found once. The CDR3 consists of 15 residues. CDR1 is DFQATT and CDR2 is SNEGSKA in the germline V gene (reference sequence). V was pared by 4 bases and J by 6 bases, with 7 bases of the junction left unmatched. This clonotype was found many times. This clonotype originated in a human donor in good health, serving as a control. Material for sequencing was sorted CD4+, CD8+, or CD8+CD57+ T cells (not recorded which) from PBMCs. This chain uses TRBV20-1 with TRBJ1-6; TRBD1 matches at 9 bases. The DNA of the CDR3 is TGCAGTGCTATCCTCCCGGGACAGGGTAATTCACCCCTCCACTTT. Translation: CSAILPGQGNSPLHF.